These T cell receptor beta chains were read from a single sample in a study of cytomegalovirus exposure and HLA in healthy donors. The data were produced by immunoSEQ multiplex PCR, yet TCRdb's version contains in-frame clones alone and is incomplete. The sample yields roughly 120,000 clones, 80% to 85% seen once. Source material: PBMCs. The receptors originated from a human donor in good health. The CDR3 runs from the conserved cysteine through the conserved F or W. D genes are given only for firm matches. The size of a clone is reported for some rows only, either as once, few or many, or as a class for expanded clones.

clone size,J gene,D gene,V gene,CDR3 protein,CDR3 DNA
-,TRBJ2-7,-,TRBV11-2,CASSLQGIPYEQYF,TGTGCCAGCAGCTTACAGGGGATCCCCTACGAGCAGTACTTC
-,TRBJ2-1,-,TRBV5-6,CASSSLTGWNEQFF,TGTGCCAGCAGCTCGCTGACAGGTTGGAATGAGCAGTTCTTC
-,TRBJ1-1,TRBD1,TRBV9,CASSVSTGHTEAFF,TGTGCCAGCAGCGTTTCGACAGGGCACACTGAAGCTTTCTTT
-,TRBJ1-4,-,TRBV29-1,CSVEEGQSAEKLFF,TGCAGCGTTGAAGAGGGGCAGAGCGCTGAAAAACTGTTTTTT
-,TRBJ2-1,TRBD2,TRBV5-1,CASSLDPAGSSYNEQFF,TGCGCCAGCAGCTTGGACCCAGCGGGGAGCTCCTACAATGAGCAGTTCTTC
-,TRBJ2-1,TRBD2,TRBV6-1,CASRAGTSGGNEQFF,TGTGCCAGCAGAGCCGGGACTAGCGGGGGGAATGAGCAGTTCTTC
-,TRBJ1-1,TRBD1,TRBV5-8,CASSYGTGRTEAFF,TGTGCCAGCAGCTACGGGACAGGGAGAACTGAAGCTTTCTTT
-,TRBJ2-2,TRBD2,TRBV9,CASSVVQRGAVNTGELFF,TGTGCCAGCAGCGTAGTTCAGCGGGGGGCCGTGAACACCGGGGAGCTGTTTTTT
-,TRBJ2-7,-,TRBV5-6,CASSLAGVAYEQYF,TGTGCCAGCAGCTTGGCGGGGGTTGCCTACGAGCAGTACTTC
few,TRBJ2-7,-,TRBV5-6,CASSLEAGVEQYF,TGTGCCAGCAGCTTGGAGGCAGGTGTCGAGCAGTACTTC
few,TRBJ1-2,-,TRBV5-6,CASSLVIERGYGYTF,TGTGCCAGCAGCTTGGTTATAGAACGCGGCTATGGCTACACCTTC
few,TRBJ2-7,-,TRBV4-2,CASSQEHTSYEQYF,TGTGCCAGCAGCCAAGAACACACCTCCTACGAGCAGTACTTC
-,TRBJ2-5,-,TRBV19,CASSQTVQETQYF,TGTGCCAGTAGCCAGACAGTACAAGAGACCCAGTACTTC